This T cell receptor (beta chain) was recorded in a study of blood T cell repertoires in COVID-19. About the research overall: Material from acute and convalescent COVID-19 was sourced from the United States, Italy and Spain. The cDNA or gDNA used as material had been derived from T cells, B-cell-depleted T cells, or PBMCs.

Method: immunoSEQ multiplex PCR; TCRdb's copy keeps in-frame clones and lacks some. The repertoire includes more than 100,000 clones, around 78% of them detected once, and about 2.3% sits in the top ten. The CDR3 length is 12 residues. Germline values: CDR1 SGHDT, CDR2 YYEEEE. V dropped 5 bases and J dropped 2 bases, with 7 bases sitting between them. The sequenced sample consisted of peripheral blood. V and J are TRBV5-6 and TRBJ1-2; D remains ambiguous. The source is a man between 65 and 79 years old with acute or convalescent COVID-19. This chain's CDR3 is CASSGLNYGYTF. DNA of the CDR3: TGTGCCAGCAGTGGGCTAAACTATGGCTACACCTTC.